This is a list of T cell receptor beta chains from one sample in a study of patients and donors after allogeneic stem cell transplantation. A single record per CDR3 protein comes from TCRdb applying MiXCR to the RT-PCR reads. The sample contains 190,000 or so distinct CDR3 sequences, around two fifths of which appear only once. Material: blood, either unsorted or a sorted T cell fraction (not recorded which). Source of these receptors: a human donor who was either an allogeneic HSCT recipient or a stem cell or donor lymphocyte infusion donor (not recorded which). It is not recorded whose cells these are; they may come from a transplant donor. The CDR3 runs from the conserved cysteine through the conserved F or W. A D gene is named only where the DNA matches it firmly. Clone size is shown for a subset of rows, as once, few, many or a class of expanded clone.

size	D	V	J	CDR3	DNA
few	NA	TRBV20-1	TRBJ1-1	CSASSPAEAFF	TGCAGTGCTAGTAGTCCGGCTGAAGCTTTCTTT
NA	NA	TRBV28	TRBJ2-1	CASSPYPRYQYDEQFF	TGTGCCAGCAGCCCTTACCCCCGCTACCAATACGATGAGCAGTTCTTC
NA	NA	TRBV28	TRBJ2-2	CASSLAGVVTGELFF	TGTGCCAGCAGCCTGGCAGGGGTTGTCACCGGGGAGCTGTTTTTT
few	TRBD1	TRBV29-1	TRBJ1-5	CSVAGGTGMGQPQHF	TGCAGCGTTGCAGGCGGGACAGGGATGGGACAGCCCCAGCATTTT
NA	NA	TRBV2	TRBJ2-7	CASSDGGTHYEQYF	TGTGCCAGCAGTGATGGAGGGACTCACTACGAGCAGTACTTC
NA	NA	TRBV4-1	TRBJ2-7	CASSQDGRRSYEQYF	TGCGCCAGCAGCCAAGACGGGCGGCGGAGCTACGAGCAGTACTTC
NA	NA	TRBV19	TRBJ1-5	CASSIMTASNQPQHF	TGTGCCAGTAGTATAATGACAGCTAGCAATCAGCCCCAGCATTTT
few	TRBD2	TRBV11-3	TRBJ2-1	CASSQTQRTSGNWNEQFF	TGTGCCAGCAGCCAGACGCAAAGGACTAGCGGGAATTGGAATGAGCAGTTCTTC
NA	NA	TRBV24-1	TRBJ1-1	CATAKQRNTEAFF	TGTGCCACCGCGAAACAGAGGAACACTGAAGCTTTCTTT
NA	NA	TRBV14	TRBJ2-2	CASSQAPLPTGELFF	TGTGCCAGCAGCCAAGCCCCGTTACCCACCGGGGAGCTGTTTTTT
NA	NA	TRBV6-6	TRBJ1-1	CASSPLGQAEAFF	TGTGCCAGCAGCCCACTTGGACAAGCCGAAGCTTTCTTT
NA	NA	TRBV5-5	TRBJ1-4	CASSLRLGREVKLFF	TGTGCCAGCAGTCTTAGACTGGGACGTGAGGTGAAACTGTTTTTT
NA	TRBD1	TRBV18	TRBJ1-1	CASSRRDRIGVAEAFF	TGTGCCAGCTCACGGAGGGACAGGATCGGGGTAGCTGAAGCTTTCTTT
NA	NA	TRBV10-3	TRBJ1-3	CAIRRQGPSGNTIYF	TGTGCCATCCGGCGGCAGGGCCCCTCTGGAAACACCATATATTTT
NA	NA	TRBV12-3/TRBV12-4	TRBJ1-2	CASSLRARLNYGYTF	TGTGCCAGCAGTTTAAGGGCCAGGCTCAACTATGGCTACACCTTC
NA	NA	TRBV12-3/TRBV12-4	TRBJ1-1	CASSIAMGTEAFF	TGTGCCAGCAGCATTGCTATGGGTACTGAAGCTTTCTTT
NA	TRBD1	TRBV5-1	TRBJ1-1	CASSLGAQGAEAFF	TGCGCCAGCAGCCTGGGAGCCCAGGGGGCTGAAGCTTTCTTT
NA	NA	TRBV29-1	TRBJ1-4	CAVVSTNEKLFF	TGCGCCGTGGTTTCAACTAATGAAAAACTGTTTTTT
few	NA	TRBV12-3/TRBV12-4	TRBJ2-7	CASSAEYEQYF	TGTGCCAGCAGTGCGGAGTACGAGCAGTACTTC
NA	NA	TRBV6-2/TRBV6-3	TRBJ2-1	CASSYSRRDLTYNEQFF	TGTGCCAGCAGTTACTCACGGCGGGACCTTACATACAATGAGCAGTTCTTC